A single sample is the source of the 10 T cell receptor beta chains below, sequenced in a study of shared clonotypes between healthy human individuals (dated by TCRdb to 2019 to 2021). The library was obtained by the immunoSEQ multiplex PCR assay. TCRdb mirrors the immuneACCESS table, restricted to in-frame sequences. Some clones are absent from its copies; in checked studies, under half trace to an unresolved V gene, and the reason for the others is unknown. The sample data list about 980,000 clones, and roughly 72% of these were observed just once. The ten largest clonotypes hold around 1.5% of the sample. Specimen: memory CD4+ T cells sorted from blood. According to the study, the label for this sample's cell subset or site signals: CD45RA-negative fraction. All receptors derive from a man in his late teens or twenties in good health.

The chain employs TRBV7-8 and TRBJ1-5; D unresolved. Deletions cut 5 bases from V and 4 bases from J, with 9 bases between. Germline CDR1 and CDR2: SGHVS and FQNEAQ. The CDR3 has 13 amino acids. CDR3 in amino acids: CASSKDRNQPQHF. In DNA form, the CDR3 reads TGTGCCAGCAGCAAGGACCGAAATCAGCCCCAGCATTTT.

The rearrangement uses TRBV10-3 and TRBJ2-3; 9 bases align to TRBD2. Germline-derived CDR1 and CDR2 are ENHRY and SYGVKD. V dropped 4 bases and J dropped 4; count of bases not matched to a gene: 3. The CDR3 consists of 14 residues. The chain's CDR3 is CAISAVAGADTQYF. The CDR3, as DNA: TGTGCCATCAGTGCCGTAGCGGGAGCAGATACGCAGTATTTT.

This clone was counted between two and nine times. The rearrangement links TRBV10-3 to TRBJ2-1, with 9 bases that match TRBD2. Per the germline V gene, CDR1 is ENHRY and CDR2 is SYGVKD. With 6 bases clipped from V and 3 bases from J, the junction kept 6 bases outside the gene matches. The CDR3 is 15 residues long. The CDR3 DNA is TGTGCCATCAGCTCCGGACTAGCGAACTACAATGAGCAGTTCTTC. Amino acids: CAISSGLANYNEQFF.

V usage is TRBV30 and J usage is TRBJ2-5; 7 positions agree with TRBD1. Germline values: CDR1 GTSNPN, CDR2 SVGIG (reference sequence). The CDR3 is 12 residues long. Trimming cost V 7 bases and J 7 bases; bases outside gene matches: 9. The CDR3 DNA is TGTGCCTCCGACAGGGCCCTTGGGACCCAGTACTTC. It is translated as CASDRALGTQYF.

In regard to this clone: Other DNA sequences within the sample encode an identical CDR3. V gene TRBV7-2 combines with J gene TRBJ2-5, with D possibly being TRBD1 (5 bases). The CDR3 sequence is 14 residues long. Per the germline V gene, CDR1 is SGHTA and CDR2 is FQGNSA. Between the trimmed V and J ends, which lost 0 bases and 5 bases, there was a span of 10 bases. In DNA form, the CDR3 reads TGTGCCAGCAGCTTAGCAGGGGCAGGGGAGACCCAGTACTTC. Translation gives CASSLAGAGETQYF. The whole variable domain, remainder taken from reference TRBV7-2 and TRBJ2-5, is GAGVSQSPSNKVTEKGKDVELRCDPISGHTALYWYRQSLGQGLEFLIYFQGNSAPDKSGLPSDRFSAERTGGSVSTLTIQRTQQEDSAVYLCASSLAGAGETQYFGPGTRLLVL.

This chain uses TRBV4-3 with TRBJ1-5; 7 bases agree with TRBD1. CDR1 LGHNA and CDR2 YSLEER come from the germline V gene. This CDR3 spans 15 amino acids. J gave up 7 bases and V 3 bases, and 9 bases lay outside the gene matches. The CDR3 loop reads CASSQGTGELQPQHF. CDR3 bases: TGCGCCAGCAGCCAGGGAACAGGGGAATTACAGCCCCAGCATTTT.

The gene calls are TRBV11-2 and TRBJ2-7; D call uncertain. This CDR3 has 13 residues. Between the trimmed V and J ends, which lost 0 bases and 12 bases, there was a span of 15 bases. Germline CDR1 and CDR2: SGHAT and FQNNGV. The CDR3 DNA is TGTGCCAGCAGCTTAGATCAAGCTAGGTATTGGTACTTC. It is translated as CASSLDQARYWYF. The full variable domain, rest sourced from reference TRBV11-2 and TRBJ2-7, is EAGVAQSPRYKIIEKRQSVAFWCNPISGHATLYWYQQILGQGPKLLIQFQNNGVVDDSQLPKDRFSAERLKGVDSTLKIQPAKLEDSAVYLCASSLDQARYWYFGPGTRLTVT.

J is TRBJ2-7 and V is TRBV7-6, with TRBD1 identical over 8 bases. Unmatched junction bases numbered 7, after V lost 5 bases and J lost 4 bases. CDR3 size: 14 residues. CDR1 SGHVS and CDR2 FNYEAQ come from the germline V gene. The CDR3 here is CASSAVRGPYEQYF. Here the CDR3 DNA reads TGTGCCAGCAGCGCCGTCAGGGGGCCTTACGAGCAGTACTTC.

The V and J genes are TRBV5-1 and TRBJ2-3; TRBD1 matches at 7 bases. Trimming at V came to 4 bases and at J to 1 base, leaving 3 bases not matched to a gene. The CDR3 loop spans 14 amino acids. The V gene's germline CDR1 is SGHRS and CDR2 YFSETQ. CDR3 amino acids: CASSMGQRTDTQYF. In DNA form, the CDR3 reads TGCGCCAGCAGCATGGGACAGCGCACAGATACGCAGTATTTT.

The chain joins TRBV5-1 to TRBJ2-3, with D hard to call. The CDR3 has 12 amino acids. The germline V gene has CDR1 SGHRS and CDR2 YFSETQ. V lost 4 bases, J lost 6 bases, and 9 bases lay in between. The CDR3 DNA reads as TGCGCCAGCAGCGACAATGGGGATACGCAGTATTTT. Protein: CASSDNGDTQYF. The entire variable domain, with the rest obtained from reference TRBV5-1 and TRBJ2-3, is as follows: KAGVTQTPRYLIKTRGQQVTLSCSPISGHRSVSWYQQTPGQGLQFLFEYFSETQRNKGNFPGRFSGRQFSNSRSEMNVSTLELGDSALYLCASSDNGDTQYFGPGTRLTVL.